This TCR beta chain is drawn from a study of identical twins. TCRdb analysed the 5' RACE reads with MiXCR anew, one entry per CDR3 protein. The table lists hundreds of thousands of distinct CDR3 sequences, about 7.1% of them singletons. V lost 4 bases and J lost 6, with 16 bases in between. This CDR3 contains 14 residues. Germline V gene lookup returns CDR1 DFQATT and CDR2 SNEGSKA (reference sequence). Another study also made use of these data, one on yellow fever vaccine responses in identical twins.

The chain employs TRBV20-1 and TRBJ2-1, with a tentative D call TRBD1 (5 bases). The sequence derives from a young woman in good health. The sequenced sample was PBMCs. The CDR3 reads CSATRQGLFNEQFF. The CDR3 bases are TGCAGTGCTACTAGGCAGGGCCTTTTCAATGAGCAGTTCTTC.